These T cell receptor beta chains were read from a single sample in a study of regulatory T cells in long-lasting Graves disease. TCRdb recomputed calls from the multiplex PCR reads with MiXCR, one row per CDR3 protein. The repertoire holds about 400,000 distinct CDR3 sequences, with about 15% as singletons. This same sample was also part of a study on T cells in Graves' hyperthyroidism and ophthalmopathy.

The sample was peripheral blood mononuclear cells (PBMCs), taken at new diagnosis, from a patient treated with antithyroid drugs. Every receptor here comes from a woman between 35 and 50 years old with Graves disease. CDR3s include the opening cysteine and the closing phenylalanine or tryptophan. A D gene is named only where the DNA matches it firmly. Clone size is stated in some rows and not others, as once, few, many or a class when expanded.

D,J,V,size,DNA,CDR3
TRBD1,TRBJ1-2,TRBV7-9,-,TGTGCCAGCAGCCCCATTTTTGGGGACAGCATCCCCACTAACTATGGCTACACCTTC,CASSPIFGDSIPTNYGYTF
TRBD2,TRBJ2-1,TRBV19,many,TGTGCCAGTAGTATGGGGGGAAGCGGGAGCTCCTACAATGAGCAGTTCTTC,CASSMGGSGSSYNEQFF
-,TRBJ2-1,TRBV20-1,many,TGCAGTGCTAGAGTTGGGGACAATGAGCAGTTCTTC,CSARVGDNEQFF
-,TRBJ2-7,TRBV19,many,TGTGCCAGTAGACTTACTAGTTCGGGAGAGCAGTACTTC,CASRLTSSGEQYF
TRBD2,TRBJ2-1,TRBV24-1,many,TGTGCCACCAGTGATGCACTAGCGGCCTCCTACAATGAGCAGTTCTTC,CATSDALAASYNEQFF
-,TRBJ2-6,TRBV12-3/TRBV12-4,few,TGTGCCAGCACTCGCTCTGGGGCCAACATCCTGACTTTC,CASTRSGANILTF
TRBD1,TRBJ2-2,TRBV6-4,-,TGTGCCAGCAGTGAGGTCCCGGGACAGGGTCGGAACACCGGGGAGCTGTTTTTT,CASSEVPGQGRNTGELFF
-,TRBJ1-1,TRBV19,many,TGTGCCAGTAGTTTTCAGGGTATGAACACTGAAGCTTTCTTT,CASSFQGMNTEAFF
TRBD2,TRBJ2-7,TRBV27,many,TGTGCCAGCAGTTTATCCGGGACTAGCGGGAGCTCCTACGAGCAGTACTTC,CASSLSGTSGSSYEQYF
-,TRBJ2-1,TRBV20-1,few,TGCAGTGCTAAGGTGCTCTCCTCCTACAATGAGCAGTTCTTC,CSAKVLSSYNEQFF
-,TRBJ2-4,TRBV28,-,TGTGCCAGCAGTTTCCCGATTACCGCCGGGAGAACCAAAAACATTCAGTACTTC,CASSFPITAGRTKNIQYF
TRBD2,TRBJ2-1,TRBV6-2/TRBV6-3,many,TGTGCCAGCAGTTACCTCGAAGGGACTAGCGGGAGGGCCCTCTACAATGAGCAGTTCTTC,CASSYLEGTSGRALYNEQFF
-,TRBJ1-6,TRBV12-3/TRBV12-4,-,TGTGCCAGCACCCTAGGGATTTCACCCCTCCACTTT,CASTLGISPLHF
-,TRBJ2-1,TRBV28,many,TGTGCCAGCAGCTCCGCCCCGCGCAGCTACAATGAGCAGTTCTTC,CASSSAPRSYNEQFF
TRBD2,TRBJ2-5,TRBV11-2,many,TGTGCCAGCAGCCCCCCTCCGGGACTAGCGGGAGAAGAGACCCAGTACTTC,CASSPPPGLAGEETQYF
TRBD1,TRBJ1-2,TRBV20-1,-,TGCAGTGCTAGAGGGAAGGGACAGAACTATGGCTACACCTTC,CSARGKGQNYGYTF
-,TRBJ2-2,TRBV4-1,few,TGCGCCAGCAGCAGGACTCCGAACACCGGGGAGCTGTTTTTT,CASSRTPNTGELFF
-,TRBJ2-5,TRBV28,many,TGTGCCAGCAGTTGGGGAATAGGGAACCAAGAGACCCAGTACTTC,CASSWGIGNQETQYF
TRBD1,TRBJ1-6,TRBV19,-,TGTGCCAGTGGTCCAAACCTCGACAGGGGATATAATTCACCCCTCCACTTT,CASGPNLDRGYNSPLHF
-,TRBJ2-7,TRBV4-1,few,TGCGCCAGCAGCCACCCCTCGACAGGTCTGGATCTCGAGCAGTACTTC,CASSHPSTGLDLEQYF
-,TRBJ2-7,TRBV27,many,TGTGCCAGCAGTTTGGGTCCAGTGTTGCCCCACGAGCAGTACTTC,CASSLGPVLPHEQYF
-,TRBJ2-7,TRBV3-1,many,TGTGCCAGCAGCTCGACCGGGGGCGGAATGGAGCAGTACTTC,CASSSTGGGMEQYF
TRBD1,TRBJ2-7,TRBV12-3/TRBV12-4,many,TGTGCCAGCAGTGCCCGGGACAGGGGGGTTCACGAGCAGTACTTC,CASSARDRGVHEQYF